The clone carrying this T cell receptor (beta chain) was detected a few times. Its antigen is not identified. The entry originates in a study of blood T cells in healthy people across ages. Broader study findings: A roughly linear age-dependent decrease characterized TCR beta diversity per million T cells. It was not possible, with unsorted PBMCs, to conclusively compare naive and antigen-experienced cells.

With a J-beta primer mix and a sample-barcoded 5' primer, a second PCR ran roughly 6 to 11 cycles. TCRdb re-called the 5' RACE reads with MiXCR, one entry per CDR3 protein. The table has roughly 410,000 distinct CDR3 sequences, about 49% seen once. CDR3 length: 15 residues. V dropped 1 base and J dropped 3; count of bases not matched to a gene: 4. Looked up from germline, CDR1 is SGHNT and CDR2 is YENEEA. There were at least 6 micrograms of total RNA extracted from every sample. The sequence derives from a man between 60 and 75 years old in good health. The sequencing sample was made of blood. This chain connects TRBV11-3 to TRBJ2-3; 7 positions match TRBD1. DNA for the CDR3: TGTGCCAGCAGCTTAGGACAGGGACAGACAGATACGCAGTATTTT. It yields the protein CASSLGQGQTDTQYF. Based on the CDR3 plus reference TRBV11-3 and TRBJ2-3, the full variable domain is EAGVVQSPRYKIIEKKQPVAFWCNPISGHNTLYWYLQNLGQGPELLIRYENEEAVDDSQLPKDRFSAERLKGVDSTLKIQPAELGDSAVYLCASSLGQGQTDTQYFGPGTRLTVL.